This entry lists 20 T cell receptor beta chains sequenced from one sample in a study of T cell responses to AZD1222 COVID-19 vaccine. Measured with immunoSEQ multiplex PCR; TCRdb has only the in-frame clones, and not every one. The table includes around 120,000 clones, about 89% detected once. Sequencing was performed on peripheral blood, taken on day 0 of AZD1222 vaccination. Receptors originate from an adult in good health.

This chain uses TRBV7-2 with TRBJ1-1; TRBD1 is a possible D gene (5 bases). Germline V gene sequence: CDR1 SGHTA, CDR2 FQGNSA. V shed 1 base and J shed 3 bases, with 12 bases lying between them. This CDR3 contains 15 residues. CDR3 loop: CASSLVGGDDTEAFF. CDR3 coding DNA: TGTGCCAGCAGCTTAGTGGGGGGTGACGACACTGAAGCTTTCTTT.

The chain combines TRBV2 with TRBJ1-3; the D is unclear. The CDR3 spans 14 residues. The germline V gene encodes CDR1 SNHLY and CDR2 FYNNEI. The ends were cut back, 7 bases at V and 2 bases at J, with 12 bases in the middle. The DNA of the CDR3 is TGTGCCAGCACCGAAAGGTCGGCTGGAAACACCATATATTTT. It is translated as CASTERSAGNTIYF.

This clone was counted between two and nine times. The rearrangement joins TRBV3-1 (or the pseudogene TRBV3-2) to TRBJ1-4; the D is unclear. CDR3 length: 14 residues. From germline, CDR1 is LGHDT and CDR2 YNNKEL (reference sequence). The V and J ends lost 1 base and 4 bases respectively, with 7 bases between them. The CDR3 DNA is TGTGCCAGCAGCCAAGCCCTCCGTAATGAAAAACTGTTTTTT. It codes for CASSQALRNEKLFF.

The genes are TRBV29-1 and TRBJ1-1; possibly TRBD1 for D (5 bases). Trimming took 5 bases from V and 5 from J, leaving 15 bases between them. The CDR3 is 13 residues long. Germline V gene data show CDR1 as SQVTM and CDR2 as ANQGSEA. CDR3 sequence: CSVSRMGGTEAFF. CDR3 bases: TGCAGCGTTTCTCGGATGGGGGGGACTGAAGCTTTCTTT.

The chain carries TRBV6-5 and TRBJ2-2, with D possibly matching TRBD1 (6 bases). Germline V gene data show CDR1 as MNHEY and CDR2 as SVGAGI. V lost 4 bases and J lost 5, with 17 bases in between. CDR3 length: 16 residues. CDR3 loop: CASSSATGSETGELFF. DNA for the CDR3: TGTGCCAGCAGTTCAGCAACAGGGAGTGAAACCGGGGAGCTGTTTTTT.

This clone was picked up one time. This sequence joins TRBV3-1 (or the pseudogene TRBV3-2) and TRBJ1-2, with 11 bases that match TRBD1. The CDR3 contains 16 residues. Looked up from germline, CDR1 is LGHDT and CDR2 is YNNKEL (reference sequence). V shed 4 bases and J 4 bases; nucleotides not matched to a gene: 8. This CDR3 reads CASSLQGGTGGYGYTF. The CDR3 DNA reads TGTGCCAGCAGCCTCCAAGGCGGGACAGGGGGCTATGGCTACACCTTC.

V is TRBV2 and J is TRBJ2-7; 10 bases match TRBD2. Germline V CDR1 and CDR2: SNHLY, FYNNEI. This CDR3 has 15 residues. The trim removed 6 bases at V and 3 bases at J, leaving 8 bases unmatched. The CDR3 coding sequence is TGTGCCAGCAGGCGTACTAGCGGGGATTACTACGAGCAGTACTTC. It translates to CASRRTSGDYYEQYF.

In its sample, this clone was seen once. V usage is TRBV2 and J usage is TRBJ2-1; a weak D match, TRBD2 (5 bases). CDR1 and CDR2 (germline): SNHLY, FYNNEI. This CDR3 spans 14 amino acids. Trimming cost V 6 bases and J 5 bases, with 14 bases left between them. Here the CDR3 reads CASRELDYHNEQFF. CDR3 nucleotide sequence: TGTGCCAGCAGGGAGCTCGACTACCACAATGAGCAGTTCTTC.

The V and J genes are TRBV30 and TRBJ2-4; D is perhaps TRBD2 (6 bases). V lost 2 bases and J lost 7, with 9 bases in between. The CDR3 contains 12 residues. Germline values: CDR1 GTSNPN, CDR2 SVGIG (reference sequence). The CDR3 loop is CAWSSRGNIQYF. As DNA, the CDR3 is TGTGCCTGGAGTTCCCGGGGGAACATTCAGTACTTC.

This clone has only a few counts. The CDR3 sequence: CASKMEGMGTEAFF. The CDR3 coding sequence is TGTGCCAGCAAGATGGAGGGGATGGGCACTGAAGCTTTCTTT. The chain is built from TRBV2 and TRBJ1-1; D may be TRBD1 (5 bases). Trimming took 7 bases from V and 4 from J, leaving 16 bases between them. CDR3 length: 14 amino acids. Looked up from germline, CDR1 is SNHLY and CDR2 is FYNNEI.

The chain couples TRBV7-2 to TRBJ1-2, with a tentative D call TRBD1 (6 bases). The V end was cut by 6 bases, the J end by 3 bases, with 17 bases between. The CDR3 is 15 residues long. Germline assignment: CDR1 SGHTA and CDR2 FQGNSA. CDR3: CASRSLERTDYGYTF. CDR3 in DNA: TGTGCCAGCAGGAGCCTTGAAAGGACAGACTATGGCTACACCTTC.

The chain employs TRBV18 and TRBJ2-7, with 8 nucleotides matching TRBD1. The V segment lost 3 bases and the J segment 1 base; nucleotides outside the gene matches: 5. The CDR3 loop spans 15 amino acids. The germline CDR1 and CDR2 sequences are KGHSH and LQKENI. The CDR3 bases are TGTGCCAGCTCACCCGGACAGGGACCTTCCTACGAGCAGTACTTC. Its protein is CASSPGQGPSYEQYF.

The V gene is TRBV3-1 (or the pseudogene TRBV3-2), the J gene TRBJ2-7; D is perhaps TRBD1 (5 bases). Between the trimmed V and J ends, which lost 1 base and 5 bases, there was a span of 12 bases. CDR1 and CDR2 (germline): LGHDT, YNNKEL (reference sequence). The CDR3 consists of 14 residues. CDR3 coding DNA: TGTGCCAGCAGCCAAGTCCCAGGGCGTAACGAGCAGTACTTC. Encoded protein: CASSQVPGRNEQYF.

This clone appeared a few times. The V call is TRBV9, the J call TRBJ2-1, with D possibly TRBD2 on 5 matching bases. Germline assignment: CDR1 SGDLS and CDR2 YYNGEE. Trimming removed 0 bases at V and 7 bases at J, with 17 bases between. This CDR3 is built from 16 residues. The CDR3 bases are TGTGCCAGCAGCGTAGGCCCGGGCGGGCGTTTTAATGAGCAGTTCTTC. Translating it yields CASSVGPGGRFNEQFF. Together with reference TRBV9 and TRBJ2-1, the CDR3 gives the full variable domain: DSGVTQTPKHLITATGQRVTLRCSPRSGDLSVYWYQQSLDQGLQFLIQYYNGEERAKGNILERFSAQQFPDLHSELNLSSLELGDSALYFCASSVGPGGRFNEQFFGPGTRLTVL.

The chain carries TRBV7-2 and TRBJ2-7, with D unclear. This CDR3 region has 13 residues. From germline, CDR1 is SGHTA and CDR2 FQGNSA. The ends were cut back, 0 bases at V and 0 bases at J, with 3 bases in the middle. The CDR3 sequence: CASSLASSYEQYF. The CDR3 DNA sequence: TGTGCCAGCAGCTTAGCTAGCTCCTACGAGCAGTACTTC.

The V gene is TRBV2, the J gene TRBJ1-6; D is perhaps TRBD1 (6 bases). The V gene lost 7 bases and the J gene lost 7 bases, with 14 bases spanning the gap. The CDR3 consists of 14 residues. Germline V CDR1 and CDR2: SNHLY, FYNNEI. The CDR3 protein is CASILTGLNSPLHF. The CDR3 nucleotides are TGTGCCAGCATCCTTACAGGGTTAAATTCACCCCTCCACTTT.

This chain links TRBV6-9 with TRBJ2-5; D not resolved. CDR3 length: 14 residues. Germline CDR1 and CDR2: MNHGY and SVAAGI. The V gene lost 6 bases and the J gene lost 1 base, with 12 bases spanning the gap. CDR3 in DNA: TGTGCCAGCAGAACATCGAACCCCCAAGAGACCCAGTACTTC. Amino acid sequence: CASRTSNPQETQYF.

The rearrangement links TRBV5-1 to TRBJ1-2; D gene uncertain. The CDR3 loop spans 13 amino acids. Trimming shortened V by 0 bases and J by 7 bases, and 10 bases separated the two germline ends. From germline, CDR1 is SGHRS and CDR2 YFSETQ. CDR3 DNA: TGCGCCAGCAGCTTGGGTGCAGAAAGTGGCTACACCTTC. Amino acid sequence: CASSLGAESGYTF.

The V call is TRBV6-5, the J call TRBJ2-1; 10 nucleotides line up with TRBD2. The germline V gene encodes CDR1 MNHEY and CDR2 SVGAGI. Trimming removed 5 bases from V and 7 bases from J; junction bases left unmatched: 8. The CDR3 extends over 15 amino acids. The CDR3 coding sequence is TGTGCCAGCAGTCCGCTAGCGGGAGCTAGAAATGAGCAGTTCTTC. This codes for CASSPLAGARNEQFF.

The chain recombines TRBV6-5 with TRBJ2-3; TRBD2 aligns across 12 bases. The junction had 3 bases not matched to a gene; V was cut back by 10 bases and J by 4 bases. Germline CDR1 and CDR2: MNHEY and SVGAGI. The CDR3 length is 13 residues. Here the CDR3 reads CATRTSGADTQYF. CDR3 coding DNA: TGTGCCACACGGACTAGCGGGGCAGATACGCAGTATTTT.